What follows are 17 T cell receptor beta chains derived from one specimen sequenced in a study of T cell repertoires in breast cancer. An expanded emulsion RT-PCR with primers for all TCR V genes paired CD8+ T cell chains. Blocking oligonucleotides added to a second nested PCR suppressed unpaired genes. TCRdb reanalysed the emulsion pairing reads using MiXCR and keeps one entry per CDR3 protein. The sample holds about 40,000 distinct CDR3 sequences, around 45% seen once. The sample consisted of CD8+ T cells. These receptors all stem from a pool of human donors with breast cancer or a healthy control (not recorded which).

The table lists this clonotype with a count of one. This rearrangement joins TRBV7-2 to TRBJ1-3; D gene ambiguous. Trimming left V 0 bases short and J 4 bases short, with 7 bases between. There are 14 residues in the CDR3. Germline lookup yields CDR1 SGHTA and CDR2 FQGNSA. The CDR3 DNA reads TGTGCCAGCAGCTTAGCGTTTTTCGGAAACACCATATATTTT. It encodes CASSLAFFGNTIYF.

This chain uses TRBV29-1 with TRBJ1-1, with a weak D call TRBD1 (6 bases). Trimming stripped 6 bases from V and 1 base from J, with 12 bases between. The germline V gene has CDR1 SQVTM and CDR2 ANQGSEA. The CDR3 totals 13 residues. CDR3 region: CSVGGQRNTEAFF. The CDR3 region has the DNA TGCAGCGTGGGCGGACAGAGGAACACTGAAGCTTTCTTT.

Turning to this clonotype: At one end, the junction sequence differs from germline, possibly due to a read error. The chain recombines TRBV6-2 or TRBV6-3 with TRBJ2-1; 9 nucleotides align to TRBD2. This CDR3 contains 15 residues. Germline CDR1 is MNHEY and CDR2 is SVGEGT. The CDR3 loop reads CASHSGGVSYNEQSF. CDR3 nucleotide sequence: TGTGCCAGTCATAGCGGGGGTGTCTCCTACAATGAGCAGTCCTTC.

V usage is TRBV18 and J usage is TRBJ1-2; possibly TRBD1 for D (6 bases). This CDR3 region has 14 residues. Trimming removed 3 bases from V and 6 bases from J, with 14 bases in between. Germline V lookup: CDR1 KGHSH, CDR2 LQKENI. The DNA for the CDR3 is TGTGCCAGCTCACCGGACAGTAAGGTGGATGGCTACACCTTC. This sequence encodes CASSPDSKVDGYTF.

In DNA form, the CDR3 reads TGTGCCAGCAGCTTAGCGTTTAGCGGGATGAACACTGAAGCTTTCTTT. It is translated as CASSLAFSGMNTEAFF. V usage is TRBV7-8 and J usage is TRBJ1-1; D is unclear. The CDR3 covers 16 residues. V gave up 0 bases and J gave up 0 bases, with 11 bases separating them. CDR1 and CDR2 (germline): SGHVS, FQNEAQ.

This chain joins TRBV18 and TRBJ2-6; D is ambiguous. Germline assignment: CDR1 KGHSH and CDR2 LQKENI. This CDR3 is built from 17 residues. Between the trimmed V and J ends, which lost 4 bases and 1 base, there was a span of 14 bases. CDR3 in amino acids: CASSRGSIISGANVLTF. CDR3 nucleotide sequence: TGTGCCAGCTCACGGGGTTCTATTATTTCTGGGGCCAACGTCCTGACTTTC.

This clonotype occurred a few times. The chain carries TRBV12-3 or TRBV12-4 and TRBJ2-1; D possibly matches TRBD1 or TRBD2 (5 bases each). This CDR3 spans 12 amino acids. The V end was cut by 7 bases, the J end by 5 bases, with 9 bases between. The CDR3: CASNRGHNEQFF. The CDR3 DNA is TGTGCCAGCAATCGGGGCCACAATGAGCAGTTCTTC.

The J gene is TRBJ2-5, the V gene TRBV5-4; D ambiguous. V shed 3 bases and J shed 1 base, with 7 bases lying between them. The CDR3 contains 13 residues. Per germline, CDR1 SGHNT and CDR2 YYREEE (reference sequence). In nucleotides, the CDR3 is TGTGCCAGCAGCTCGGCAGCCCAAGAGACCCAGTACTTC. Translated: CASSSAAQETQYF. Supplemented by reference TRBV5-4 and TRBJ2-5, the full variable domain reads ETGVTQSPTHLIKTRGQQVTLRCSSQSGHNTVSWYQQALGQGPQFIFQYYREEENGRGNFPPRFSGLQFPNYSSELNVNALELDDSALYLCASSSAAQETQYFGPGTRLLVL.

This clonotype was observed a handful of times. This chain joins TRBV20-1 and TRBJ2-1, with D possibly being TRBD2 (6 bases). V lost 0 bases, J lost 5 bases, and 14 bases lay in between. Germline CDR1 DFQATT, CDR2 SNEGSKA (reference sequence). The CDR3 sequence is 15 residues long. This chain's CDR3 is CSARDNGRGNNEQFF. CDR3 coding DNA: TGCAGTGCTAGAGATAATGGGCGGGGTAACAATGAGCAGTTCTTC.

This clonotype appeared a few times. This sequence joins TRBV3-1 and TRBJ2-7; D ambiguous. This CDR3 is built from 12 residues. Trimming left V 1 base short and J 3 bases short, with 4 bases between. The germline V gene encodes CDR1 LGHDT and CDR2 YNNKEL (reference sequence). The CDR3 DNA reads TGTGCCAGCAGCCAAGTCATCTACGAGCAGTACTTC. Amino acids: CASSQVIYEQYF.

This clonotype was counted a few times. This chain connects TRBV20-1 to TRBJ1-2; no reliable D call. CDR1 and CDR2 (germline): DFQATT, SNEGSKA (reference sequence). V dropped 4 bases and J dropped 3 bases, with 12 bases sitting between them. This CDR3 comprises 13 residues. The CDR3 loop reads CSAKDVAYYGYTF. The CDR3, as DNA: TGCAGTGCTAAGGACGTAGCTTACTATGGCTACACCTTC.

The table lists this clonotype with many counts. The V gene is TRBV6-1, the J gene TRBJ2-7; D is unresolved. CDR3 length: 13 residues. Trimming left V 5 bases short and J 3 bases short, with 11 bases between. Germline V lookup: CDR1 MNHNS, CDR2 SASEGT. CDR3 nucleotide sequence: TGTGCCAGCAGTAAGACTCGAGACTACGAGCAGTACTTC. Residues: CASSKTRDYEQYF.

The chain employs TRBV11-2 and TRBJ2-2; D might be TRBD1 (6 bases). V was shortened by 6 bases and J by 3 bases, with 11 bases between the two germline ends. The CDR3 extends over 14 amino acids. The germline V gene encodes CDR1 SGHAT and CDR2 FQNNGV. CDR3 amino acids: CASRPGADTGELFF. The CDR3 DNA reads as TGTGCCAGCAGACCAGGGGCGGACACCGGGGAGCTGTTTTTT.

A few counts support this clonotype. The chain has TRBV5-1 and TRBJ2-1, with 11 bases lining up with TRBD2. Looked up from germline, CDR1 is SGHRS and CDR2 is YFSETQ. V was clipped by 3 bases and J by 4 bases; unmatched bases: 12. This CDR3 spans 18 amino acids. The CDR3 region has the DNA TGCGCCAGCAGCTGGAATCTAGCGGGAGGATCTACATACAATGAGCAGTTCTTC. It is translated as CASSWNLAGGSTYNEQFF.

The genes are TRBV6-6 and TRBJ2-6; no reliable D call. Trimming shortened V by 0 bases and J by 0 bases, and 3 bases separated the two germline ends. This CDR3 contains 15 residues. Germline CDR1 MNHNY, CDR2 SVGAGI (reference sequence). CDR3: CASSYSSSGANVLTF. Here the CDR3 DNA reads TGTGCCAGCAGTTACTCAAGCTCTGGGGCCAACGTCCTGACTTTC.

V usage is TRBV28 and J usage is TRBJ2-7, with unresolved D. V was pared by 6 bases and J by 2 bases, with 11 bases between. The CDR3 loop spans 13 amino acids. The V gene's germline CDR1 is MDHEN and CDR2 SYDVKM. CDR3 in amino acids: CASRQSTTYEQYF. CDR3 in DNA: TGTGCCAGCAGACAGTCCACTACCTACGAGCAGTACTTC.

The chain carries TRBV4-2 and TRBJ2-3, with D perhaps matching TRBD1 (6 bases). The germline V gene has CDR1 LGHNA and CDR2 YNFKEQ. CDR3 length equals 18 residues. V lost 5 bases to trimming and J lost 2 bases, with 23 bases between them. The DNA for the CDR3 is TGTGCCAGCAGCTCCCGATTGAGAGGGGGTTGGGACACAGATACGCAGTATTTT. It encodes CASSSRLRGGWDTDTQYF.